Presented here are 17 T cell receptor beta chains from one specimen sequenced in a study of OX40 agonist ivuxolimab in advanced cancers. Measured with immunoSEQ multiplex PCR; TCRdb has only the in-frame clones, and not every one. The table records about 88,000 clones, approximately 87% of them present only once. This material consisted of CD4+ or CD8+ T cells sorted from blood, taken in a trial of the OX40 agonist ivuxolimab. These receptors were taken from an adult with an advanced solid tumor such as melanoma, head and neck, liver or kidney cancer.

The rearrangement links TRBV7-8 to TRBJ2-1; D might be TRBD1 or TRBD2, each matching 6 bases. Per germline, CDR1 SGHVS and CDR2 FQNEAQ. Trimming took 5 bases from V and 9 from J, leaving 17 bases between them. This CDR3 is 14 amino acids long. The CDR3, as DNA: TGTGCCAGCAGCCCCCGGGGGCGGGTCGGTGAGCAGTTCTTC. It translates to CASSPRGRVGEQFF.

The J gene is TRBJ2-2, the V gene TRBV9; D is tentatively TRBD1 or TRBD2 (5 bases each). V gave up 2 bases and J gave up 0 bases, with 17 bases separating them. Germline assignment: CDR1 SGDLS and CDR2 YYNGEE. The length of the CDR3 is 18 residues. The CDR3 spells CASSVSGHGTANTGELFF. CDR3 DNA: TGTGCCAGCAGCGTGTCGGGGCACGGGACCGCGAACACCGGGGAGCTGTTTTTT. The full variable domain, completed using reference TRBV9 and TRBJ2-2, is DSGVTQTPKHLITATGQRVTLRCSPRSGDLSVYWYQQSLDQGLQFLIQYYNGEERAKGNILERFSAQQFPDLHSELNLSSLELGDSALYFCASSVSGHGTANTGELFFGEGSRLTVL.

This chain joins TRBV10-2 and TRBJ1-1; no clear D. This CDR3 comprises 15 residues. The germline V and J ends were trimmed by 5 bases and 1 base, with 14 bases remaining between them. Germline values: CDR1 WSHSY, CDR2 SAAADI. For the CDR3, the DNA is TGCGCCAGCAGTCCTTTCTTTGGGCGGAACACTGAAGCTTTCTTT. Protein: CASSPFFGRNTEAFF.

V is TRBV25-1 and J is TRBJ2-5; 7 bases align to TRBD1. The germline V gene encodes CDR1 MGHDK and CDR2 SYGVNS. With 1 base clipped from V and 2 bases from J, the junction kept 7 bases outside the gene matches. CDR3 length equals 16 residues. The CDR3 DNA reads as TGTGCCAGCAGTGAATGGGGGACAGCCTTTCAAGAGACCCAGTACTTC. Amino acid sequence: CASSEWGTAFQETQYF.

V usage is TRBV5-1 and J usage is TRBJ1-4; D is unresolved. V shed 0 bases and J shed 4 bases, with 10 bases lying between them. This CDR3 contains 15 residues. In germline, CDR1 is SGHRS, CDR2 YFSETQ. The CDR3 sequence is CASSLEALDNEKLFF. The CDR3 nucleotides read TGCGCCAGCAGCTTGGAAGCCCTCGATAATGAAAAACTGTTTTTT.

V is TRBV7-9 and J is TRBJ2-1; 9 bases agree with TRBD1. The V segment lost 5 bases and the J segment 3 bases; nucleotides outside the gene matches: 8. The CDR3 sequence is 16 residues long. In germline, CDR1 is SEHNR, CDR2 FQNEAQ (reference sequence). The CDR3 protein is CASSPWTGEGYNEQFF. The DNA for the CDR3 is TGTGCCAGCAGCCCCTGGACAGGGGAAGGCTACAATGAGCAGTTCTTC.

The chain couples TRBV7-2 to TRBJ2-7; 8 nucleotides match TRBD2. The CDR3 contains 15 residues. J gave up 7 bases and V 1 base, and 9 bases lay outside the gene matches. Germline V gene data show CDR1 as SGHTA and CDR2 as FQGNSA. CDR3 region: CASSLGPGGPGEQYF. The DNA of the CDR3 is TGTGCCAGCAGCTTAGGCCCGGGAGGGCCTGGGGAGCAGTACTTC.

This chain joins TRBV29-1 and TRBJ1-3; unclear D gene. The CDR3 covers 12 residues. The ends were cut back, 5 bases at V and 0 bases at J, with 5 bases in the middle. CDR1 is SQVTM, CDR2 ANQGSEA, per germline. The CDR3 reads CSVRGSGNTIYF. Here the CDR3 DNA reads TGCAGCGTTCGAGGCTCTGGAAACACCATATATTTT.

Comments on this clone: At one end the junction does not follow the germline gene, possibly because of a read error. DNA of the CDR3: TGTACCAGCAGCTTAGAGGGAAGATCCTACGAGCAGTACTTC. This codes for CTSSLEGRSYEQYF. The chain links TRBV7-6 to TRBJ2-7, with a possible D match to TRBD2 (5 bases). Germline CDR1 SGHVS, CDR2 FNYEAQ. The CDR3 loop spans 14 amino acids.

This rearrangement joins TRBV7-2 to TRBJ2-1; 9 positions match TRBD1. Looked up from germline, CDR1 is SGHTA and CDR2 is FQGNSA. V dropped 5 bases and J dropped 12; count of bases not matched to a gene: 8. The CDR3 spans 13 residues. CDR3 sequence (DNA): TGTGCCAGCAGCCCCCGGGACAGGGTACGGCAGTTCTTC. This translates into CASSPRDRVRQFF.

V is TRBV11-2 and J is TRBJ2-5, with TRBD2 identical over 8 bases. With the DNA end fitting TRBJ2-7 better, the J assignment may be wrong. The CDR3 extends over 13 amino acids. The V gene's germline CDR1 is SGHAT and CDR2 FQNNGV. CDR3 protein: CASSLGGRFEQYF. The CDR3 DNA reads as TGTGCCAGCAGCTTAGGCGGGAGGTTCGAGCAGTACTTC.

This clone was seen a handful of times. The V call is TRBV19, the J call TRBJ1-2; D is unclear. Germline V CDR1 and CDR2: LNHDA, SQIVND (reference sequence). V shed 6 bases and J shed 4 bases, with 18 bases lying between them. This CDR3 comprises 15 residues. CDR3: CASRVRQDGLYGYTF. The CDR3 nucleotides read TGTGCCAGTAGGGTCCGGCAGGACGGGCTCTATGGCTACACCTTC.

This sequence joins TRBV2 and TRBJ2-2; possible D gene TRBD2, 6 bases. CDR1 SNHLY and CDR2 FYNNEI come from the germline V gene. Deletions cut 4 bases from V and 7 bases from J, with 16 bases between. The CDR3 is 15 amino acids. The CDR3 coding sequence is TGTGCCAGCAGTGGGGACTTTGTAACGGTCGGGGAGCTGTTTTTT. This translates into CASSGDFVTVGELFF.

This chain links TRBV9 with TRBJ2-2; 10 bases align to TRBD2. Per the germline V gene, CDR1 is SGDLS and CDR2 is YYNGEE. V shed 4 bases and J 7 bases; nucleotides not matched to a gene: 13. This CDR3 contains 17 residues. CDR3 nucleotide sequence: TGTGCCAGCAGCCTCACTTCTAGCGGGAGCCTTTTCGGGGAGCTGTTTTTT. It translates to CASSLTSSGSLFGELFF. The variable domain in full, with the rest retrieved from reference TRBV9 and TRBJ2-2, is DSGVTQTPKHLITATGQRVTLRCSPRSGDLSVYWYQQSLDQGLQFLIQYYNGEERAKGNILERFSAQQFPDLHSELNLSSLELGDSALYFCASSLTSSGSLFGELFFGEGSRLTVL.

The chain recombines TRBV9 with TRBJ2-1; D is unresolved. Trimming removed 2 bases at V and 10 bases at J, with 10 bases between. Germline-derived CDR1 and CDR2 are SGDLS and YYNGEE. The CDR3 covers 12 residues. CDR3 sequence reads: CASSVPPGEQFF. The CDR3 DNA reads TGTGCCAGCAGCGTCCCCCCCGGCGAGCAGTTCTTC.

CDR3 residues: CASSLGDVSGANVLTF. As DNA, the CDR3 is TGCGCCAGCAGCTTAGGTGATGTTTCTGGGGCCAACGTCCTGACTTTC. The J gene is TRBJ2-6, the V gene TRBV5-1, with D unresolved. This CDR3 has 16 amino acids. Trimming removed 2 bases from V and 1 base from J, with 10 bases in between. CDR1 is SGHRS and CDR2 is YFSETQ in the germline V gene.

The genes are TRBV5-1 and TRBJ2-3; the match to TRBD2 covers 11 bases. From germline, CDR1 is SGHRS and CDR2 YFSETQ. The CDR3 extends over 17 amino acids. With V trimmed by 4 bases and J by 5 bases, 12 bases remained unmatched. CDR3 loop: CASSPRDSGGVGDTQYF. Here the CDR3 DNA reads TGCGCCAGCAGCCCTCGGGATAGCGGGGGGGTAGGAGATACGCAGTATTTT.